These 11 T cell receptor beta chains originate from one sample sequenced in a study of post-analysis software for immune sequencing data. Their antigen targets remain unknown. Libraries were made from TCR beta cDNA, and they carried unique molecular identifiers. One entry per CDR3 protein results from TCRdb running MiXCR on the PCR reads. The sample yields more than 450,000 distinct CDR3 sequences, around 44% seen once. Study findings and constraints: Controls showed lower frequencies than patients for roughly five TRBV segments, and TRBV5-6, TRBV5-1 and TRBV20-1 were among these.

Sequenced sample: blood. These receptors all stem from a girl aged 10 to 17 with multiple sclerosis.

V gene TRBV12-5 combines with J gene TRBJ1-5, with 10 nucleotides matching TRBD1. V trimming: 2 bases; J trimming: 4 bases; junction bases outside the gene matches: 8. The germline V gene encodes CDR1 LGHNT and CDR2 FRNRAP. This CDR3 comprises 17 residues. DNA of the CDR3: TGTGCTAGTGGTTTGTTCCTGCGACAGGGGGCGAATCAGCCCCAGCATTTT. Translating it yields CASGLFLRQGANQPQHF.

The V call is TRBV7-4, the J call TRBJ2-3; 9 nucleotides align to TRBD1. Trimming took 6 bases from V and 6 from J; bases not matched to a gene: 10. This CDR3 spans 15 amino acids. Germline-derived CDR1 and CDR2 are SGHVT and SQSDAQ. In DNA form, the CDR3 reads TGTGCCAGCAGTCCGCCGGGACAGGGTTATGATACGCAGTATTTT. Protein sequence: CASSPPGQGYDTQYF. The full variable domain, rest sourced from reference TRBV7-4 and TRBJ2-3, is GAGVSQSPRYKVAKRGRDVALRCDSISGHVTLYWYRQTLGQGSEVLTYSQSDAQRDKSGRPSGRFSAERPERSVSTLKIQRTEQGDSAVYLCASSPPGQGYDTQYFGPGTRLTVL.

Comment on this clonotype: A read error may account for a junction end that differs from germline. The chain employs TRBV7-9 and TRBJ1-2, with no clear D. Germline CDR1 and CDR2: SEHNR and FQNEAQ (reference sequence). The CDR3 length is 12 residues. The CDR3, as DNA: TGTTCCAGCAGCTTAGCCACAGCTGGCTACACCTTC. Amino acid sequence: CSSSLATAGYTF.

The CDR3 spells CASSYSVWGLNTEAFF. The CDR3 DNA follows: TGTGCCAGCAGTTACTCGGTTTGGGGTTTGAACACTGAAGCTTTCTTT. The chain couples TRBV6-2 or TRBV6-3 to TRBJ1-1, with D hard to call. Germline values: CDR1 MNHEY, CDR2 SVGEGT. Trimming shortened V by 0 bases and J by 0 bases, and 11 bases separated the two germline ends. This CDR3 spans 16 amino acids.

The genes are TRBV20-1 and TRBJ1-2; no reliable D call. The V gene lost 1 base and the J gene lost 8 bases, with 11 bases spanning the gap. The CDR3 runs to 12 residues. The V gene's germline CDR1 is DFQATT and CDR2 SNEGSKA (reference sequence). CDR3 in DNA: TGCAGTGCTAGAGGTCCGGCTGACGGCTACACCTTC. Translated: CSARGPADGYTF.

The V call is TRBV15, the J call TRBJ2-3; D gene ambiguous. Trimming took off 0 bases at V and 2 bases at J, with 9 bases between the two ends. In germline, CDR1 is LNHNV, CDR2 YYDKDF (reference sequence). CDR3 length: 15 amino acids. The chain's CDR3 is CATSRDRQTTDTQYF. The CDR3 region has the DNA TGTGCCACCAGCAGAGATCGCCAGACCACAGATACGCAGTATTTT. Supplemented by reference TRBV15 and TRBJ2-3, the full variable domain reads DAMVIQNPRYQVTQFGKPVTLSCSQTLNHNVMYWYQQKSSQAPKLLFHYYDKDFNNEADTPDNFQSRRPNTSFCFLDIRSPGLGDTAMYLCATSRDRQTTDTQYFGPGTRLTVL.

The chain joins TRBV5-1 to TRBJ1-2; no definite D call. This CDR3 spans 15 amino acids. Germline CDR1 is SGHRS and CDR2 is YFSETQ. Trimming left V 1 base short and J 5 bases short, with 15 bases between. The CDR3: CASSLYTEVQYGYTF. The DNA of the CDR3 is TGCGCCAGCAGCTTGTATACGGAAGTTCAATATGGCTACACCTTC.

J is TRBJ2-7 and V is TRBV6-4; D gene ambiguous. Per the germline V gene, CDR1 is MRHNA and CDR2 is SNTAGT. The CDR3 has 14 residues. Deletions cut 0 bases from V and 1 base from J, with 7 bases between. DNA of the CDR3: TGTGCCAGCAGTGACTCCGCAGGTTCCTACGAGCAGTACTTC. Translated, it gives CASSDSAGSYEQYF.

As regards this clonotype: Sequence at one end of the junction differs from germline and may be a read error. The V call is TRBV9, the J call TRBJ2-1, with a weak D call TRBD2 (6 bases). The CDR3 runs to 15 residues. Germline CDR1 SGDLS, CDR2 YYNGEE. The CDR3 sequence is CAGSVARGRRDEQFF. CDR3 nucleotide sequence: TGTGCCGGCAGCGTAGCGAGGGGTAGGAGGGATGAGCAGTTCTTC.

This clonotype has a handful of counts. The rearrangement joins TRBV10-3 to TRBJ1-5, with 9 bases lining up with TRBD1. Looked up from germline, CDR1 is ENHRY and CDR2 is SYGVKD. The trim removed 6 bases at V and 5 bases at J, leaving 5 bases unmatched. The CDR3 consists of 14 residues. The CDR3 protein is CAIRPGQGDQPQHF. In DNA, the CDR3 is TGTGCCATCAGGCCGGGACAGGGTGATCAGCCCCAGCATTTT.

This chain uses TRBV6-6 with TRBJ1-1; 10 bases are shared with TRBD1. The V gene end was trimmed by 6 bases and the J gene end by 5 bases; junction bases not matched to a gene: 6. This CDR3 region has 14 residues. Germline V gives CDR1 MNHNY, CDR2 SVGAGI (reference sequence). In DNA form, the CDR3 reads TGTGCCAGCAGCCTGGACAGGGGGTGGACTGAAGCTTTCTTT. Its protein product is CASSLDRGWTEAFF.